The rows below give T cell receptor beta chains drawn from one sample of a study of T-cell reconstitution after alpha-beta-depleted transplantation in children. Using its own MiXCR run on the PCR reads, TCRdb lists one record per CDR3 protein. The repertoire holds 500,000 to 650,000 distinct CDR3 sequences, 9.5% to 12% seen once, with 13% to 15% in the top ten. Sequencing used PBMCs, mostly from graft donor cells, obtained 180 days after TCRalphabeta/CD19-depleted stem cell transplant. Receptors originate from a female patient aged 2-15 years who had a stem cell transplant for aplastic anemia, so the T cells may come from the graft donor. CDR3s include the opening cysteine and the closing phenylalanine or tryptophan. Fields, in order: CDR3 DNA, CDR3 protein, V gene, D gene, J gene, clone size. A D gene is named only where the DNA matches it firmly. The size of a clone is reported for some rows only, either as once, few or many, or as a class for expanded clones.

cdr3_nt: TGTGCCAGCAGTTTGGTCAGGAGACTAGCGGGAGGGCCAGACAGGCAGTACTTC
cdr3_aa: CASSLVRRLAGGPDRQYF
v_call: TRBV28
d_call: TRBD2
j_call: TRBJ2-4
clone_size: -

cdr3_nt: TGTGCCAGCAGCTTCGTGTGGACTCGCTCCTACAATGAGCAGTTCTTC
cdr3_aa: CASSFVWTRSYNEQFF
v_call: TRBV7-2
d_call: -
j_call: TRBJ2-1
clone_size: -

cdr3_nt: TGCGCCAGCAGCCAAGAGACAGGGGGCCGGACTGAAGCTTTCTTT
cdr3_aa: CASSQETGGRTEAFF
v_call: TRBV4-3
d_call: TRBD1
j_call: TRBJ1-1
clone_size: few

cdr3_nt: TGTGCCAGCAGTTTAGTATGGGTAAACACTGAAGCTTTCTTT
cdr3_aa: CASSLVWVNTEAFF
v_call: TRBV12-3/TRBV12-4
d_call: -
j_call: TRBJ1-1
clone_size: -

cdr3_nt: TGCAGCGTTGAGGGCCCCGACAGGGACCCCTTCGAGCAGTACTTC
cdr3_aa: CSVEGPDRDPFEQYF
v_call: TRBV29-1
d_call: TRBD1
j_call: TRBJ2-7
clone_size: -

cdr3_nt: TGTGCCAGCAGCGTAGAACAGGGGGCTGGGGAGCAGTTCTTC
cdr3_aa: CASSVEQGAGEQFF
v_call: TRBV9
d_call: TRBD1
j_call: TRBJ2-1
clone_size: -

cdr3_nt: TGCAGTGCTAGGGGGCGAAACACTGAAGCTTTCTTT
cdr3_aa: CSARGRNTEAFF
v_call: TRBV20-1
d_call: -
j_call: TRBJ1-1
clone_size: many

cdr3_nt: TGTGCCACCAGCAACGACAGGGGGCAGGGTGGGGCCAACGTCCTGACTTTC
cdr3_aa: CATSNDRGQGGANVLTF
v_call: TRBV15
d_call: TRBD1
j_call: TRBJ2-6
clone_size: -

cdr3_nt: TGTGCCAGCAGCTTGATGGGAGGGTTGGTCTATGGCTACACCTTC
cdr3_aa: CASSLMGGLVYGYTF
v_call: TRBV7-9
d_call: -
j_call: TRBJ1-2
clone_size: -

cdr3_nt: TGCGCCAGCAGCCAAGTTTTCCGGGAAGGGGAGACCCAGTACTTC
cdr3_aa: CASSQVFREGETQYF
v_call: TRBV4-3
d_call: -
j_call: TRBJ2-5
clone_size: few

cdr3_nt: TGCGCCAGCAGCCAAGGGGGTTACAATGAGCAGTTCTTC
cdr3_aa: CASSQGGYNEQFF
v_call: TRBV4-3
d_call: -
j_call: TRBJ2-1
clone_size: few

cdr3_nt: TGCAGTGCTCGGGAGGTGCCATCTGGGGCCAACGTCCTGACTTTC
cdr3_aa: CSAREVPSGANVLTF
v_call: TRBV20-1
d_call: TRBD2
j_call: TRBJ2-6
clone_size: few

cdr3_nt: TGTGCCAGCAGAGGGCGGGAGACCCAGTACTTC
cdr3_aa: CASRGRETQYF
v_call: TRBV6-2/TRBV6-3
d_call: -
j_call: TRBJ2-5
clone_size: many

cdr3_nt: TGTGCCAGCAGGGCGAGGGGGACCTCCTACGAGCAGTACTTC
cdr3_aa: CASRARGTSYEQYF
v_call: TRBV7-2
d_call: -
j_call: TRBJ2-7
clone_size: -

cdr3_nt: TGTGCCAGCAGTTCCGGACAGGGGTATCAGCCCCAGCATTTT
cdr3_aa: CASSSGQGYQPQHF
v_call: TRBV27
d_call: TRBD1
j_call: TRBJ1-5
clone_size: -

cdr3_nt: TGTGCCAGCAGTTTAAGCCCTGGACTAGCGGGCTCCTACGAGCAGTACTTC
cdr3_aa: CASSLSPGLAGSYEQYF
v_call: TRBV28
d_call: TRBD2
j_call: TRBJ2-7
clone_size: -

cdr3_nt: TGTGCCAGCCCCGGAGACTCTGGGGCCAACGTCCTGACTTTC
cdr3_aa: CASPGDSGANVLTF
v_call: TRBV7-9
d_call: -
j_call: TRBJ2-6
clone_size: few

cdr3_nt: TGCAGCGTTGAAGAGCTCGTCTTGAACTATGGCTACACCTTC
cdr3_aa: CSVEELVLNYGYTF
v_call: TRBV29-1
d_call: -
j_call: TRBJ1-2
clone_size: many

cdr3_nt: TGTGCCAGCAGCTTAGGGTGGGACGGGGGCACGAACTTC
cdr3_aa: CASSLGWDGGTNF
v_call: TRBV7-2
d_call: -
j_call: TRBJ2-7
clone_size: -

cdr3_nt: TGCAGTGCAGGGGGGGTTCCGAGCACTGAAGCTTTCTTT
cdr3_aa: CSAGGVPSTEAFF
v_call: TRBV20-1
d_call: -
j_call: TRBJ1-1
clone_size: -

cdr3_nt: TGTGCCAGCAGTTTAGTACGGCGGGACTACGAGCAGTACTTC
cdr3_aa: CASSLVRRDYEQYF
v_call: TRBV28
d_call: -
j_call: TRBJ2-7
clone_size: -

cdr3_nt: TGTGCCAGCACCCCGGGACTAGCGGGAGGTTGGAGCAAAAACATTCAGTACTTC
cdr3_aa: CASTPGLAGGWSKNIQYF
v_call: TRBV28
d_call: TRBD2
j_call: TRBJ2-4
clone_size: -

cdr3_nt: TGTGCCACCAGCAGAGATCTGCATAGCGGGAGGTTCAATGAGCAGTTCTTC
cdr3_aa: CATSRDLHSGRFNEQFF
v_call: TRBV15
d_call: TRBD2
j_call: TRBJ2-1
clone_size: many

cdr3_nt: TGCGCCAGCAGCTCGGGCGGGGGCCCGTATCAGAGTGGCTACACCTTC
cdr3_aa: CASSSGGGPYQSGYTF
v_call: TRBV5-1
d_call: -
j_call: TRBJ1-2
clone_size: few

cdr3_nt: TGCAGTGCTAGCGGACTAGCGGACCACAATGAGCAGTTCTTC
cdr3_aa: CSASGLADHNEQFF
v_call: TRBV20-1
d_call: TRBD2
j_call: TRBJ2-1
clone_size: -

cdr3_nt: TGTGCCAGCAGTTACGGGGACTACCACTACGAGCAGTACTTC
cdr3_aa: CASSYGDYHYEQYF
v_call: TRBV6-2/TRBV6-3
d_call: TRBD2
j_call: TRBJ2-7
clone_size: -

cdr3_nt: TGTGCCAGCTCACCACGACCCGCGGACACTGAAGCTTTCTTT
cdr3_aa: CASSPRPADTEAFF
v_call: TRBV18
d_call: -
j_call: TRBJ1-1
clone_size: few

cdr3_nt: TGTGCCAGCAGTGGGGGGACGGCCACCTACGAGCAGTACTTC
cdr3_aa: CASSGGTATYEQYF
v_call: TRBV28
d_call: -
j_call: TRBJ2-7
clone_size: -

cdr3_nt: TGTGCCAGCAGTTCCTATGGCACAACTGAAAAACTGTTTTTT
cdr3_aa: CASSSYGTTEKLFF
v_call: TRBV28
d_call: -
j_call: TRBJ1-4
clone_size: -

cdr3_nt: TGTGCCAGCACGGGGACAGATACGCAGTATTTT
cdr3_aa: CASTGTDTQYF
v_call: TRBV6-5
d_call: -
j_call: TRBJ2-3
clone_size: many

cdr3_nt: TGTGCCAGCAGCCTAACCTTTGGTGAGCAGTTCTTC
cdr3_aa: CASSLTFGEQFF
v_call: TRBV7-2
d_call: -
j_call: TRBJ2-1
clone_size: -

cdr3_nt: TGTGCCAGCTCACCTTCGCGGGTGAACACTGAAGCTTTCTTT
cdr3_aa: CASSPSRVNTEAFF
v_call: TRBV18
d_call: -
j_call: TRBJ1-1
clone_size: few

cdr3_nt: TGCGCCAGCAGCCAAGACCCGGGACAGGGCTTCTATGGCTACACCTTC
cdr3_aa: CASSQDPGQGFYGYTF
v_call: TRBV4-3
d_call: TRBD1
j_call: TRBJ1-2
clone_size: -

cdr3_nt: TGTGCCAGCAGTTTAACGGACTCGCAGAAGCAGTTCTTC
cdr3_aa: CASSLTDSQKQFF
v_call: TRBV12-3/TRBV12-4
d_call: -
j_call: TRBJ2-1
clone_size: few

cdr3_nt: TGTGCCAGCAGCCCCTTGCGTTGGGAGGCTTTCTTTACGCAGTATTTT
cdr3_aa: CASSPLRWEAFFTQYF
v_call: TRBV7-9
d_call: -
j_call: TRBJ2-3
clone_size: few

cdr3_nt: TGTGCCAGCAGCTCCCTAGGACTAGCGGGAGGTGGGGAGCAGTTCTTC
cdr3_aa: CASSSLGLAGGGEQFF
v_call: TRBV7-2
d_call: TRBD2
j_call: TRBJ2-1
clone_size: few

cdr3_nt: TGCGCCAGCAGCCAACAGAGCGGGGGAACAGATACGCAGTATTTT
cdr3_aa: CASSQQSGGTDTQYF
v_call: TRBV4-3
d_call: TRBD2
j_call: TRBJ2-3
clone_size: few

cdr3_nt: TGTGCCAGCAGCCAAGTCATCGGACAGGTCTTCTCTGTGGACTTC
cdr3_aa: CASSQVIGQVFSVDF
v_call: TRBV14
d_call: TRBD1
j_call: TRBJ2-5
clone_size: -

cdr3_nt: TGTGCCAGCAGTTTCCTGGGGACAGCGAACACCGGGGAGCTGTTTTTT
cdr3_aa: CASSFLGTANTGELFF
v_call: TRBV6-2/TRBV6-3
d_call: TRBD1
j_call: TRBJ2-2
clone_size: many

cdr3_nt: TGTGCCATCAGTGCCCCGGGACAGGACCTCCGGTCCTACGAGCAGTACTTC
cdr3_aa: CAISAPGQDLRSYEQYF
v_call: TRBV10-3
d_call: TRBD1
j_call: TRBJ2-7
clone_size: -

cdr3_nt: TGTGCCAGCAGTTTATTCAGGGGCATGAACACTGAAGCTTTCTTT
cdr3_aa: CASSLFRGMNTEAFF
v_call: TRBV28
d_call: -
j_call: TRBJ1-1
clone_size: -